This T cell receptor (beta chain) appears in the sequencing data of a study of blood T cell repertoires in COVID-19 (dated by TCRdb to the early 2020s). About the full investigation: The collaborator samples originated in the United States, Italy and Spain and spanned the acute and convalescent phases of COVID-19. Subjects who had been exposed to COVID-19, were actively infected with it, or had recovered from it provided the deeply sampled blood TCRbeta repertoires that made up the dataset. The samples were drawn from two sources: the first 160 participants of the ongoing ImmuneRACE study, and approximately 1,300 subjects contributed by 6 global collaborators. A de-identified subject ID, COVID-19 status, age in years and sex were almost always included in the sample metadata. The repertoires were released in a freely available public database intended as a resource for research on the immune response to SARS-CoV-2. HLA class I and class II types, where available, came from metadata supplied by the sample provider rather than from assay-based typing. The prospective study material was composed of cDNA or gDNA derived from T cells, B-cell-depleted T cells, or PBMCs.

Summary of the overall study and its limitations: How much clinical and demographic metadata was included differed by source and by participant, and the metadata was provided uncurated.

TCRbeta CDR3 regions were amplified from genomic DNA by means of the immunoSEQ Assay, a bias-controlled multiplex PCR. Concerning the study's data processing: Within the assay, amplification of reference gene primers was used to estimate how many nucleated cells each sample contained. Sequence reads were collapsed and filtered to measure the absolute abundance of every unique TCRbeta CDR3 rearrangement. Productive Simpson clonality was computed per sample as the square root of Simpson's diversity index over productive rearrangements. The source is immuneACCESS, and TCRdb retained only in-frame sequences with V and J called. Part of the clones is not carried over; for the studies checked, unresolved V genes explain less than half of this, and the remainder is unexplained. The V and J calls and clone size come from that table; D and trimming were worked out from the DNA. For this sample there are about 320,000 clones; around 88% appear just once. Under 2% of the sample is taken by the ten largest.

The trim is 0 bases for V and 7 bases for J, with a gap of 10 bases between the germline ends. The CDR3 has 15 amino acids, counting the end cysteine and phenylalanine. Of all the DNA, just the CDR3 is kept, 45 bases in frame from base 1. Looking up the germline V gene yields CDR1 LGHNA and CDR2 YSLEER. Collaborating institutions collected whole blood in K2EDTA tubes following their own protocols. Collaborator samples were shipped for TCRbeta analysis as frozen whole blood, isolated PBMCs, or DNA extracted from either sample type. In the case of this clone: Its antigen remains undetermined. Per-nucleotide qualities are absent, and no much larger clonotype sits a single base away.

This receptor was taken from a woman aged 45-65 years with acute or convalescent COVID-19. This chain joins TRBV4-3 to TRBJ1-6, and possibly TRBD1, on 6 matching bases. Source material: peripheral blood. The nucleotides are TGCGCCAGCAGCCAAGACGGTCAGGGGAATTCACCCCTCCACTTT. Its translation reads: CASSQDGQGNSPLHF.